Listed here are 27 T cell receptor beta chains from one sample, sequenced in a study of long-term antiretroviral therapy in people with HIV. The authors ran the immunoSEQ assay, v3.0, at survey level. The method was immunoSEQ multiplex PCR; TCRdb's version includes in-frame clones alone and lacks a portion of them. Here the sample spans over 40,000 clones, roughly 96% being singletons. Material: unsorted PBMCs, obtained 3.7 years after starting antiretroviral therapy. These receptors were taken from a woman aged 45-65 years with HIV.

The chain uses TRBV6-5 and TRBJ1-2; 12 nucleotides agree with TRBD1. From germline, CDR1 is MNHEY and CDR2 SVGAGI. The CDR3 length is 14 residues. V lost 6 bases, J lost 7 bases, and 6 bases stayed unmatched. In DNA form, the CDR3 reads TGTGCCAGCAGCCTGGGACAGGGGGCGAGTGGCTACACCTTC. Protein: CASSLGQGASGYTF.

The CDR3 region has the DNA TGTGCCAGCAGCCGTTTACTTCGTCGAGGGGTCCAAGAGACCCAGTACTTC. Translating gives CASSRLLRRGVQETQYF. The J gene is TRBJ2-5, the V gene TRBV11-2; D tentatively reads TRBD1 or TRBD2 (5 bases each). This CDR3 is built from 17 residues. V was pared by 5 bases and J by 1 base, with 20 bases between. Germline V gene lookup returns CDR1 SGHAT and CDR2 FQNNGV.

V usage is TRBV27 and J usage is TRBJ2-7; 9 bases align to TRBD1. The CDR3 extends over 14 amino acids. V trimming: 3 bases; J trimming: 3 bases; junction bases outside the gene matches: 3. Germline V gene sequence: CDR1 MNHEY, CDR2 SMNVEV (reference sequence). This chain's CDR3 is CASSLNRGLYEQYF. The CDR3 DNA is TGTGCCAGCAGTTTGAACAGGGGGCTCTACGAGCAGTACTTC.

The rearrangement joins TRBV7-9 to TRBJ2-2; weak D call: TRBD2 (7 bases). Per the germline V gene, CDR1 is SEHNR and CDR2 is FQNEAQ (reference sequence). V was trimmed by 0 bases and J by 3 bases, leaving 14 bases between them. CDR3 length: 17 residues. CDR3 nucleotides: TGTGCCAGCAGCTTAGCGGGCGGGGGCGCGTACACCGGGGAGCTGTTTTTT. Protein sequence: CASSLAGGGAYTGELFF.

This clone was counted once. J is TRBJ2-5 and V is TRBV4-3; D not certain. This CDR3 comprises 13 residues. Germline V lookup: CDR1 LGHNA, CDR2 YSLEER. V was clipped by 4 bases and J by 5 bases, with 11 bases between them. CDR3 sequence: CASSRVRSETQYF. CDR3 DNA sequence: TGCGCCAGCAGCCGAGTCAGGTCGGAGACCCAGTACTTC.

The chain has TRBV30 and TRBJ1-5; TRBD1 might be the D (6 bases). Germline CDR1 and CDR2: GTSNPN and SVGIG (reference sequence). Trimming removed 0 bases at V and 5 bases at J, with 17 bases between. This CDR3 comprises 16 residues. This CDR3 reads CAWSVQGPAGDQPQHF. The DNA of the CDR3 is TGTGCCTGGAGTGTACAGGGCCCCGCCGGCGATCAGCCCCAGCATTTT.

The rearrangement joins TRBV6-1 to TRBJ1-1, with D perhaps matching TRBD1 (5 bases). The CDR3 spans 14 residues. Germline lookup yields CDR1 MNHNS and CDR2 SASEGT. V was clipped by 6 bases and J by 4 bases, with 15 bases between them. The CDR3 protein is CASRKTDSRTEAFF. The CDR3 nucleotides are TGTGCCAGCAGGAAGACCGACAGCCGCACTGAAGCTTTCTTT.

The chain links TRBV4-1 to TRBJ2-3; D is unclear. Trimming took off 1 base at V and 6 bases at J, with 8 bases between the two ends. Germline loops: CDR1 MGHRA, CDR2 YSYEKL. There are 13 residues in the CDR3. The CDR3 DNA reads as TGCGCCAGCAGCCAAGGGTCCGCCGATACGCAGTATTTT. This encodes CASSQGSADTQYF.

In its sample, this clone was seen once. The chain combines TRBV29-1 with TRBJ1-2; D is undetermined. Germline V gives CDR1 SQVTM, CDR2 ANQGSEA. V was shortened by 1 base and J by 7 bases, with 22 bases between the two germline ends. This CDR3 has 16 amino acids. The CDR3 sequence: CSVEAGRMGYVAGYTF. Written as DNA, the CDR3 is TGCAGCGTTGAAGCGGGCAGGATGGGATATGTAGCTGGCTACACCTTC.

This rearrangement joins TRBV6-5 to TRBJ2-1; 8 positions match TRBD2. Trimming removed 0 bases from V and 0 bases from J; junction bases left unmatched: 1. Germline values: CDR1 MNHEY, CDR2 SVGAGI. The CDR3 contains 16 residues. CDR3 residues: CASSYSSGDSYNEQFF. CDR3 bases: TGTGCCAGCAGTTACTCTAGCGGGGACTCCTACAATGAGCAGTTCTTC.

The chain uses TRBV27 and TRBJ2-3; perhaps TRBD1 as D (6 bases). Germline V CDR1 and CDR2: MNHEY, SMNVEV (reference sequence). V lost 3 bases to trimming and J lost 1 base, with 11 bases between them. This CDR3 region has 15 residues. The CDR3 protein is CASSFSGHRTDTQYF. CDR3 nucleotide sequence: TGTGCCAGCAGTTTCTCGGGACACCGCACAGATACGCAGTATTTT.

The rearrangement joins TRBV5-1 to TRBJ2-5, with 14 bases matching TRBD2. The CDR3 covers 16 residues. The V segment lost 3 bases and the J segment 1 base; nucleotides outside the gene matches: 2. CDR1 SGHRS and CDR2 YFSETQ come from the germline V gene. DNA for the CDR3: TGCGCCAGCAGCTCGACTAGCGGGGGGGGCCAAGAGACCCAGTACTTC. Residues: CASSSTSGGGQETQYF.

The rearrangement joins TRBV7-9 to TRBJ1-5; 9 bases match TRBD1. Germline loops: CDR1 SEHNR, CDR2 FQNEAQ (reference sequence). This CDR3 has 18 amino acids. The V segment lost 3 bases and the J segment 2 bases; nucleotides outside the gene matches: 11. The CDR3 loop is CASSLDRGSAGGNQPQHF. The DNA for the CDR3 is TGTGCCAGCAGCTTGGACAGGGGTTCTGCCGGAGGCAATCAGCCCCAGCATTTT.

The genes are TRBV7-8 and TRBJ1-2; D is perhaps TRBD1 (6 bases). Trimming took off 5 bases at V and 8 bases at J, with 12 bases between the two ends. This CDR3 has 12 residues. CDR1 SGHVS and CDR2 FQNEAQ come from the germline V gene. CDR3 nucleotides: TGTGCCAGCAGCGATGAGGGGGAGGGCTACACCTTC. Residues: CASSDEGEGYTF.

The V gene is TRBV7-9, the J gene TRBJ2-5, with D hard to call. This CDR3 comprises 13 residues. V was shortened by 3 bases and J by 0 bases, with 5 bases between the two germline ends. Germline CDR1 is SEHNR and CDR2 is FQNEAQ (reference sequence). The CDR3 here is CASSFLDQETQYF. The CDR3, as DNA: TGTGCCAGCAGCTTTCTAGACCAAGAGACCCAGTACTTC.

The V gene is TRBV6-4, the J gene TRBJ2-7, with unresolved D. CDR3 length equals 12 residues. Trimming removed 1 base at V and 6 bases at J, with 7 bases between. Looked up from germline, CDR1 is MRHNA and CDR2 is SNTAGT. The chain's CDR3 is CASSDYRGEQYF. DNA of the CDR3: TGTGCCAGCAGTGACTACCGTGGCGAGCAGTACTTC.

V and J are TRBV6-5 and TRBJ1-5; a weak D match, TRBD1 (5 bases). This CDR3 has 14 residues. V lost 6 bases, J lost 1 base, and 10 bases lay in between. CDR1 MNHEY and CDR2 SVGAGI come from the germline V gene. In DNA, the CDR3 is TGTGCCAGCAGCTCGACAGTGAGCAATCAGCCCCAGCATTTT. Protein: CASSSTVSNQPQHF.

The chain has TRBV6-5 and TRBJ2-7; tentatively, D is TRBD1 (5 bases). Germline CDR1 MNHEY, CDR2 SVGAGI. The ends were cut back, 6 bases at V and 0 bases at J, with 12 bases in the middle. The CDR3 covers 14 residues. The CDR3: CASRTAYISYEQYF. For the CDR3, the DNA is TGTGCCAGCAGGACAGCTTACATCTCCTACGAGCAGTACTTC.

The rearrangement uses TRBV7-9 and TRBJ2-3; no clear D. Trimming left V 5 bases short and J 0 bases short, with 9 bases between. Germline CDR1 and CDR2: SEHNR and FQNEAQ (reference sequence). CDR3 length: 14 residues. CDR3 loop: CASSIPLSTDTQYF. CDR3 DNA: TGTGCCAGCAGCATCCCGCTAAGCACAGATACGCAGTATTTT.

This clone was detected once. The V gene is TRBV4-1, the J gene TRBJ2-3; D remains unclear. From germline, CDR1 is MGHRA and CDR2 YSYEKL. The CDR3 consists of 17 residues. V lost 3 bases to trimming and J lost 0 bases, with 16 bases between them. The CDR3 loop is CASSHLFARYSTDTQYF. The CDR3 coding sequence is TGCGCCAGCAGCCACCTATTTGCTAGGTACAGCACAGATACGCAGTATTTT.

V is TRBV7-2 and J is TRBJ2-5; TRBD1 matches at 8 bases. Trimming cost V 5 bases and J 0 bases; bases outside gene matches: 8. Germline V gives CDR1 SGHTA, CDR2 FQGNSA. This CDR3 contains 16 residues. Written as DNA, the CDR3 is TGTGCCAGCAGCCCTCCGGGACAGGTAAACCAAGAGACCCAGTACTTC. Encoded protein: CASSPPGQVNQETQYF.

This chain connects TRBV27 to TRBJ2-2, with D hard to call. Trimming removed 2 bases from V and 5 bases from J, with 15 bases in between. In germline, CDR1 is MNHEY, CDR2 SMNVEV (reference sequence). The CDR3 is 16 amino acids. The CDR3 region is CASSLSGPLRTGELFF. CDR3 bases: TGTGCCAGCAGTTTAAGTGGGCCGCTCCGGACCGGGGAGCTGTTTTTT.

The chain is built from TRBV5-1 and TRBJ1-4; TRBD1 aligns across 8 bases. V lost 7 bases, J lost 8 bases, and 16 bases stayed unmatched. Germline CDR1 reads SGHRS; CDR2 reads YFSETQ. CDR3 size: 16 residues. DNA of the CDR3: TGCGCCAGCCAGCCCTCCGGGACAGGCCAAAGGGAAAAACTGTTTTTT. It yields the protein CASQPSGTGQREKLFF.

This chain joins TRBV30 and TRBJ2-4; TRBD2 matches at 12 bases. The germline gives CDR1 GTSNPN, CDR2 SVGIG (reference sequence). The CDR3 covers 16 residues. The ends lost 5 bases at V and 3 bases at J; junction bases unmatched: 8. The CDR3 here is CAWGSSGGAGKNIQYF. The CDR3 region has the DNA TGTGCCTGGGGATCTAGCGGGGGGGCCGGCAAAAACATTCAGTACTTC. The full variable domain, completed using reference TRBV30 and TRBJ2-4, is SQTIHQWPATLVQPVGSPLSLECTVEGTSNPNLYWYRQAAGRGLQLLFYSVGIGQISSEVPQNLSASRPQDRQFILSSKKLLLSDSGFYLCAWGSSGGAGKNIQYFGAGTRLSVL.

This chain connects TRBV6-6 to TRBJ1-1; D is unclear. The CDR3 contains 14 residues. Trimming shortened V by 5 bases and J by 1 base, and 11 bases separated the two germline ends. Germline V gene sequence: CDR1 MNHNY, CDR2 SVGAGI (reference sequence). The CDR3 nucleotides read TGTGCCAGCAGTCTTCCATCCGGGAACACTGAAGCTTTCTTT. Its translation: CASSLPSGNTEAFF.

The chain is built from TRBV7-3 and TRBJ2-1; TRBD1 matches at 9 bases. V lost 4 bases and J lost 6; bases outside the gene matches: 4. This CDR3 comprises 14 residues. Germline assignment: CDR1 SGHTA and CDR2 FQGTGA. The CDR3, as DNA: TGTGCCAGCAGCTCGGACAGGGGCAGCAATGAGCAGTTCTTC. Translating it yields CASSSDRGSNEQFF.

The chain has TRBV6-5 and TRBJ2-7, with TRBD1 matching over 7 bases. The J segment lost 2 bases and the V segment lost 6 bases, leaving 7 bases of the junction unmatched. This CDR3 is built from 14 residues. Per germline, CDR1 MNHEY and CDR2 SVGAGI. The CDR3 reads CASRPRDSTYEQYF. The DNA for the CDR3 is TGTGCCAGCAGACCCCGGGACAGCACCTACGAGCAGTACTTC.